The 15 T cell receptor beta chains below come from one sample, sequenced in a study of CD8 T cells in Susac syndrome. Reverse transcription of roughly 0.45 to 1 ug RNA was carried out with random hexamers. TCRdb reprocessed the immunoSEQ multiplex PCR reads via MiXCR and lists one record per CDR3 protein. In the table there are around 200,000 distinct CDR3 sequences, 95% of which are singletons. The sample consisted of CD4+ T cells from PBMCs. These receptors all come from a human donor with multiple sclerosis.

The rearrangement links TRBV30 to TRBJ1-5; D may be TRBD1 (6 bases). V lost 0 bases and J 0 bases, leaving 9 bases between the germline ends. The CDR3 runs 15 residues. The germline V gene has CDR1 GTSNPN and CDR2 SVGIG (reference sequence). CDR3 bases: TGTGCCTGGAGTGTGGGGGGCCATAGCAATCAGCCCCAGCATTTT. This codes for CAWSVGGHSNQPQHF.

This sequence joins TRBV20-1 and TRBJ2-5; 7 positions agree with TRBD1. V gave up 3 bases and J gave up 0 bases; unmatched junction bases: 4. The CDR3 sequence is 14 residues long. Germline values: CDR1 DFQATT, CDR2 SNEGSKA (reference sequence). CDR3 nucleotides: TGCAGTGCTAGCCGAACAGGGGACCAAGAGACCCAGTACTTC. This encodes CSASRTGDQETQYF.

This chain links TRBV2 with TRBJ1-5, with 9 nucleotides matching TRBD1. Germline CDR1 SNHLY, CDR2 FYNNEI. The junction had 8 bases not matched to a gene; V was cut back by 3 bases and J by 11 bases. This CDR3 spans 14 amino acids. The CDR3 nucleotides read TGTGCCAGCAGTGAGGGACAGGGCGCTCGGGCCCAGCATTTT. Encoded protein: CASSEGQGARAQHF. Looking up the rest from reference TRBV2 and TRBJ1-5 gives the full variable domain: EPEVTQTPSHQVTQMGQEVILRCVPISNHLYFYWYRQILGQKVEFLVSFYNNEISEKSEIFDDQFSVERPDGSNFTLKIRSTKLEDSAMYFCASSEGQGARAQHFGDGTRLSIL.

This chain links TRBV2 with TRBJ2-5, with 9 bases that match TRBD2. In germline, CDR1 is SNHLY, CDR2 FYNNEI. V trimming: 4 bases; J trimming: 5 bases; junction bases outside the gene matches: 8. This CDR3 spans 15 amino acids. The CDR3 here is CASSVMAGGLETQYF. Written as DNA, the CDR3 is TGTGCCAGCAGTGTGATGGCGGGGGGGCTGGAGACCCAGTACTTC.

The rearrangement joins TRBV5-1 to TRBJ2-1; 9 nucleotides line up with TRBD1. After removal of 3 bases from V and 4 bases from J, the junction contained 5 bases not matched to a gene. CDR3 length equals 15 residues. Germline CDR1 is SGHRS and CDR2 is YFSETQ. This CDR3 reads CASSWGTGTYNEQFF. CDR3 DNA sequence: TGCGCCAGCAGCTGGGGGACAGGGACATACAATGAGCAGTTCTTC.

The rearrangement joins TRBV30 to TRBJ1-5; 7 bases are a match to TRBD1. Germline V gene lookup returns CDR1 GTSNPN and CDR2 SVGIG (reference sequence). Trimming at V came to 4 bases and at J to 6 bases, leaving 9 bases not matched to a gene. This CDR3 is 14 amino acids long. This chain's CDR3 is CAWKAQGGGQPQHF. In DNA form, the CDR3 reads TGTGCCTGGAAGGCGCAGGGGGGTGGTCAGCCCCAGCATTTT.

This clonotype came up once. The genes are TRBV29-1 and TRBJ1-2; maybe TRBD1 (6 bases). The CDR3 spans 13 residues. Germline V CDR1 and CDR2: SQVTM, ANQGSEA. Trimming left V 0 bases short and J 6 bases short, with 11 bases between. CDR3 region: CSVEDLNRDGYTF. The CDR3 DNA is TGCAGCGTTGAAGATCTTAACAGGGATGGCTACACCTTC.

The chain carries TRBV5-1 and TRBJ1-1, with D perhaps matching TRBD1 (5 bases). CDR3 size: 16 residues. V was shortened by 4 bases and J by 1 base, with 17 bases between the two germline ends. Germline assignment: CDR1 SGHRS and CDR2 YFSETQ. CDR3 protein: CASSRGEGFQNTEAFF. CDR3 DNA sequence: TGCGCCAGCAGCCGGGGGGAGGGCTTCCAGAACACTGAAGCTTTCTTT.

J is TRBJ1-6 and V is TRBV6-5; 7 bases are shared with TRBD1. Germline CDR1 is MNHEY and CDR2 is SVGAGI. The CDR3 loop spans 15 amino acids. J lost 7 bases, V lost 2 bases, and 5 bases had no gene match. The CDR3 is CASSYEGAQNSPLHF. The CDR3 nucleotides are TGTGCCAGCAGTTACGAGGGGGCGCAAAATTCACCCCTCCACTTT.

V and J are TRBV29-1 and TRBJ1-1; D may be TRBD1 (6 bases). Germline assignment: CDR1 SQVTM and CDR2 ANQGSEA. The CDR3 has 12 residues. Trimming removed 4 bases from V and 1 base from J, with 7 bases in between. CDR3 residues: CSVARGNTEAFF. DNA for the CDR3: TGCAGCGTTGCCAGGGGGAACACTGAAGCTTTCTTT.

The CDR3 reads CSARELSGGQYNEQFF. The CDR3 DNA is TGCAGTGCTAGAGAGCTTAGCGGGGGACAGTACAATGAGCAGTTCTTC. The gene calls are TRBV20-1 and TRBJ2-1; 9 bases line up with TRBD2. CDR1 DFQATT and CDR2 SNEGSKA come from the germline V gene (reference sequence). V lost 0 bases and J lost 4; bases outside the gene matches: 7. The CDR3 runs to 16 residues.

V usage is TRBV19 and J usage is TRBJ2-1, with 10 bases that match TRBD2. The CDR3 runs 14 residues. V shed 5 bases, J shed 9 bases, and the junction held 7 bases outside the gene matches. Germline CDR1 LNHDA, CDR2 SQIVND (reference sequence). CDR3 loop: CASSSPGLASEQFF. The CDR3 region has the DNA TGTGCCAGTAGTTCACCGGGACTAGCGTCTGAGCAGTTCTTC.

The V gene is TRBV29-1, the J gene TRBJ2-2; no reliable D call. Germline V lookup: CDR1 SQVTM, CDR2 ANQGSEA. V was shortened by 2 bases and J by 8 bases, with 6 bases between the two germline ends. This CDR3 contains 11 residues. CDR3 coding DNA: TGCAGCGTTGAAAACGGGGGGGAGCTGTTTTTT. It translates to CSVENGGELFF.

The CDR3 region has the DNA TGTGCCACCAGCAGAGATCAATCGGGTGGGGAGCAGTACTTC. Protein: CATSRDQSGGEQYF. V usage is TRBV15 and J usage is TRBJ2-7, with D uncertain. In germline, CDR1 is LNHNV, CDR2 YYDKDF (reference sequence). The CDR3 extends over 14 amino acids. Trimming took 0 bases from V and 7 from J, leaving 13 bases between them. Based on the CDR3 plus reference TRBV15 and TRBJ2-7, the full variable domain is DAMVIQNPRYQVTQFGKPVTLSCSQTLNHNVMYWYQQKSSQAPKLLFHYYDKDFNNEADTPDNFQSRRPNTSFCFLDIRSPGLGDTAMYLCATSRDQSGGEQYFGPGTRLTVT.

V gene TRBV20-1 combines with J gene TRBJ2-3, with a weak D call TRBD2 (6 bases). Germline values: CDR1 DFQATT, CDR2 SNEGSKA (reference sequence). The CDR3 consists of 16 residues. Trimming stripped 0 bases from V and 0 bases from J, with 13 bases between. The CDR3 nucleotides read TGCAGTGCTAGAGATAACGCGGGGATAAGCACAGATACGCAGTATTTT. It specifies CSARDNAGISTDTQYF.